This T cell receptor (beta chain) was observed in a study of blood T cells in healthy people across ages. A second PCR of about 7 to 11 cycles used a sample-barcoded 5' primer and a J-beta primer mix. TCRdb fed the 5' RACE reads into MiXCR, producing one record per CDR3 protein. The data contain 710,000 or so distinct CDR3 sequences, 22% of them singletons. The CDR3 length is 17 residues. Germline V gene data show CDR1 as MNHEY and CDR2 as SMNVEV (reference sequence). Losses at the gene ends were 8 bases for V and 2 bases for J; bases not matched to a gene: 17. This clonotype came up a few times. This receptor was obtained from a man aged 70 or older in good health. Sequenced sample: blood. The genes are TRBV27 and TRBJ2-5, with 7 bases matching TRBD1. The CDR3 DNA reads TGTGCCAGCCCCGAGCCAGCCCGGGACAGATATCAAGAGACCCAGTACTTC. This gives the protein CASPEPARDRYQETQYF.